Below are 21 T cell receptor beta chains sequenced from a single sample in a study of vaccination and CD4 T cells after COVID-19 (dated 2022 in TCRdb). No cognate antigen is known for these TCRs. The sample's treatment or condition label, decoded: 10-day PBMC culture with coronavirus spike peptide pools or control peptides (ViraFEST assay). Libraries came from PCR. TCRdb names Illumina iSeq 100 as the instrument used. At the Johns Hopkins FTIC core, DNA from the cultured CD4+ T cells underwent TCR sequencing with the Oncomine TCR Beta short-read assay. In TCRdb, the public reads were trimmed at Q25 with fastp and aligned with MiXCR, with productive beta chains retained. Records with the same CDR3 protein are collapsed into one entry carrying the most frequent genes and DNA. The sample records over 3,000 distinct CDR3 sequences, 15% of which are singletons. The top ten clones comprise around 20% of the sample.

The sequenced material came from CD4+ T cells from blood, cultured in vitro. The receptors stem from a human donor who had recovered from COVID-19.

The chain couples TRBV5-6 to TRBJ1-5, with D possibly matching TRBD1 (5 bases). The germline CDR1 and CDR2 sequences are SGHDT and YYEEEE. This CDR3 is built from 15 residues. Trimming removed 1 base at V and 5 bases at J, with 13 bases between. CDR3 nucleotides: TGTGCCAGCAGCTTGTTGTCAGGGAAGGATCAGCCCCAGCATTTT. It yields the protein CASSLLSGKDQPQHF.

Only a few counts were recorded for this clonotype. The V and J genes are TRBV19 and TRBJ2-3; 9 bases line up with TRBD1. CDR1 LNHDA and CDR2 SQIVND come from the germline V gene (reference sequence). V lost 10 bases to trimming and J lost 4 bases; unmatched junction nucleotides: 15. The CDR3 spans 16 residues. CDR3 in amino acids: CATGRARDRAPDTQYF. The CDR3 nucleotides are TGTGCCACCGGAAGAGCGAGGGACAGGGCCCCAGATACGCAGTATTTT.

In its sample, this clonotype is medium-sized. V usage is TRBV20-1 and J usage is TRBJ1-1, with D perhaps matching TRBD1 (5 bases). CDR1 and CDR2 from the germline V gene are DFQATT and SNEGSKA (reference sequence). The CDR3 runs to 12 residues. In DNA form, the CDR3 reads TGCGGGCCCAAGGGGCGGGGAACTGAAGCTTTCTTT. It specifies CGPKGRGTEAFF.

This clonotype was found a few times. The rearrangement uses TRBV18 and TRBJ2-2, with D maybe TRBD2 (6 bases). V was pared by 8 bases and J by 5 bases, with 15 bases between. The CDR3 has 14 amino acids. Germline V gene data show CDR1 as KGHSH and CDR2 as LQKENI. The CDR3 nucleotides are TGTGCCAGCACCCCTGGGACTGGAACCGGGGAGCTGTTTTTT. It yields the protein CASTPGTGTGELFF. Combining the CDR3 with reference TRBV18 and TRBJ2-2 gives the whole variable domain NAGVMQNPRHLVRRRGQEARLRCSPMKGHSHVYWYRQLPEEGLKFMVYLQKENIIDESGMPKERFSAEFPKEGPSILRIQQVVRGDSAAYFCASTPGTGTGELFFGEGSRLTVL.

This chain links TRBV18 with TRBJ1-6; D is ambiguous. The CDR3 is made up of 15 amino acids. Germline lookup yields CDR1 KGHSH and CDR2 LQKENI. V was clipped by 6 bases and J by 3 bases, with 12 bases between them. The CDR3 protein is CASSPGTSYNSPLHF. CDR3 in DNA: TGTGCCAGCTCCCCAGGAACTAGCTATAATTCACCCCTCCACTTT.

The chain couples TRBV11-2 to TRBJ1-3; D is ambiguous. The CDR3 is 14 residues long. Germline assignment: CDR1 SGHAT and CDR2 FQNNGV. V was trimmed by 0 bases and J by 4 bases, leaving 7 bases between them. The CDR3 reads CASSLDRPGNTIYF. The CDR3 DNA is TGTGCCAGCAGCTTAGACAGGCCGGGAAACACCATATATTTT. Filled out from reference TRBV11-2 and TRBJ1-3, the complete variable domain reads EAGVAQSPRYKIIEKRQSVAFWCNPISGHATLYWYQQILGQGPKLLIQFQNNGVVDDSQLPKDRFSAERLKGVDSTLKIQPAKLEDSAVYLCASSLDRPGNTIYFGEGSWLTVV.

This clonotype is large. The chain has TRBV7-9 and TRBJ1-2; TRBD1 is a possible D gene (6 bases). There are 13 residues in the CDR3. Deletions cut 11 bases from V and 2 bases from J, with 15 bases between. Germline V gene lookup returns CDR1 SEHNR and CDR2 FQNEAQ (reference sequence). CDR3 protein: CAGTGTTNYGYTF. CDR3 in DNA: TGTGCCGGTACAGGGACAACAAACTATGGCTACACCTTC.

V gene TRBV10-3 combines with J gene TRBJ1-5, with D hard to call. The germline CDR1 and CDR2 sequences are ENHRY and SYGVKD. The CDR3 has 13 amino acids. The V and J ends lost 5 bases and 5 bases respectively, with 10 bases between them. DNA of the CDR3: TGTGCCATCAGTCTGGACGGAGATCAGCCCCAGCATTTT. This gives the protein CAISLDGDQPQHF.

Worth noting for this clonotype: A read error may be the cause here, since a much bigger clone is one base away. The chain couples TRBV20-1 to TRBJ2-3, with D uncertain. CDR1 and CDR2 from the germline V gene are DFQATT and SNEGSKA (reference sequence). This CDR3 has 12 amino acids. The CDR3 DNA sequence: TGCAGTGCCCCCCCGGGCACAGATACGCGGTATTTT. Its protein is CSAPPGTDTRYF.

The V gene is TRBV7-2, the J gene TRBJ2-6, with D possibly being TRBD2 (5 bases). V lost 5 bases and J lost 4, with 18 bases in between. The CDR3 loop spans 17 amino acids. From germline, CDR1 is SGHTA and CDR2 FQGNSA. Here the CDR3 reads CASSLRMSGGGANVLTF. The CDR3 bases are TGTGCCAGCAGCCTTAGAATGTCTGGAGGAGGGGCCAACGTCCTGACTTTC.

The chain uses TRBV19 and TRBJ1-4; 10 nucleotides agree with TRBD1. The CDR3 is 14 residues long. Germline V CDR1 and CDR2: LNHDA, SQIVND (reference sequence). The J segment lost 4 bases and the V segment lost 5 bases, leaving 1 base of the junction unmatched. The CDR3 DNA is TGTGCCAGTAGTGACAGGGGGCTTAATGAAAAACTGTTTTTT. Translated, it gives CASSDRGLNEKLFF.

This clonotype has a handful of counts. V and J are TRBV7-2 and TRBJ2-7, with D maybe TRBD1 (5 bases). The CDR3 totals 11 residues. The V gene lost 5 bases and the J gene lost 7 bases, with 9 bases spanning the gap. The germline V gene encodes CDR1 SGHTA and CDR2 FQGNSA. In DNA form, the CDR3 reads TGTGCCAGCAGCAACCGACAGGAGCAGTACTTC. It translates to CASSNRQEQYF. Drawing the rest from reference TRBV7-2 and TRBJ2-7, the complete variable domain is GAGVSQSPSNKVTEKGKDVELRCDPISGHTALYWYRQSLGQGLEFLIYFQGNSAPDKSGLPSDRFSAERTGGSVSTLTIQRTQQEDSAVYLCASSNRQEQYFGPGTRLTVT.

This chain connects TRBV6-1 to TRBJ1-3; no clear D. V dropped 4 bases and J dropped 1 base, with 8 bases sitting between them. Germline V lookup: CDR1 MNHNS, CDR2 SASEGT. The length of the CDR3 is 14 residues. CDR3 DNA sequence: TGTGCCAGCAGTGTCGAAGGGTCTGGAAACACCATATATTTT. Residues: CASSVEGSGNTIYF.

This clonotype rates as medium-sized. V is TRBV7-9 and J is TRBJ2-5, with D possibly TRBD1 on 5 matching bases. Deletions cut 2 bases from V and 2 bases from J, with 9 bases between. This CDR3 has 14 amino acids. CDR1 SEHNR and CDR2 FQNEAQ come from the germline V gene (reference sequence). CDR3 amino acids: CASSLLAGQETQYF. The CDR3 nucleotides read TGTGCCAGCAGCTTATTGGCAGGGCAAGAGACCCAGTACTTC.

This clonotype was observed a few times. The chain joins TRBV7-9 to TRBJ1-2; TRBD1 is a possible D gene (5 bases). The germline CDR1 and CDR2 sequences are SEHNR and FQNEAQ (reference sequence). The ends were cut back, 5 bases at V and 3 bases at J, with 7 bases in the middle. The CDR3 loop spans 12 amino acids. In DNA form, the CDR3 reads TGTGCCAGCAGCCAGACAGACTATGGCTACACCTTC. The encoded protein is CASSQTDYGYTF.

This clonotype is termed medium-sized (0.01 to 0.1%). J is TRBJ2-5 and V is TRBV7-2; 10 positions match TRBD2. J gave up 5 bases and V 4 bases, and 13 bases lay outside the gene matches. The length of the CDR3 is 17 residues. Germline CDR1 and CDR2: SGHTA and FQGNSA. In DNA form, the CDR3 reads TGTGCCAGCAGCTCCGTTACGGGTAGCGGGGGGCGGGAGACCCAGTACTTC. It encodes CASSSVTGSGGRETQYF.

This clonotype was counted only a few times. The rearrangement uses TRBV10-3 and TRBJ2-7, with TRBD2 matching 7 bases. V was clipped by 8 bases and J by 2 bases; unmatched bases: 12. This CDR3 is 15 amino acids long. Per the germline V gene, CDR1 is ENHRY and CDR2 is SYGVKD. The DNA of the CDR3 is TGTGCCATCGGGGAGGGGTTTGACAGAGCCTACGAGCAGTACTTC. This codes for CAIGEGFDRAYEQYF.

V gene TRBV6-1 combines with J gene TRBJ2-1, with D perhaps matching TRBD2 (6 bases). Trimming pared 6 bases from V and 7 bases from J, leaving 16 bases between. The CDR3 covers 14 residues. Germline V gene sequence: CDR1 MNHNS, CDR2 SASEGT. This chain's CDR3 is CASRRGLEGNEQFF. DNA of the CDR3: TGTGCCAGCAGGCGGGGCTTGGAGGGTAATGAGCAGTTCTTC.

The gene calls are TRBV19 and TRBJ2-5; TRBD2 agrees at 15 bases. Trimming cost V 6 bases and J 5 bases; bases outside gene matches: 4. The germline V gene encodes CDR1 LNHDA and CDR2 SQIVND (reference sequence). The CDR3 runs to 15 residues. CDR3 sequence (DNA): TGTGCCAGTAGGGGACTAGCGGGGGGTGAGGAGACCCAGTACTTC. Its translation is CASRGLAGGEETQYF.

The chain links TRBV28 to TRBJ2-3, with a tentative D call TRBD1 (6 bases). V was shortened by 6 bases and J by 2 bases, with 15 bases between the two germline ends. From germline, CDR1 is MDHEN and CDR2 SYDVKM. CDR3 length: 15 residues. For the CDR3, the DNA is TGTGCCAGCAGACATTTCGGACAGCTCACAGATACGCAGTATTTT. Its translation: CASRHFGQLTDTQYF.

This clonotype was recorded a few times. The chain uses TRBV6-1 and TRBJ2-3; the D call may be TRBD1 or TRBD2 (6 bases each). The CDR3 runs 14 residues. CDR1 MNHNS and CDR2 SASEGT come from the germline V gene. The germline V and J ends were trimmed by 11 bases and 1 base, with 16 bases remaining between them. The CDR3 here is CAVRGAQGTDTQYF. CDR3 in DNA: TGTGCCGTGAGGGGGGCGCAAGGCACAGATACGCAGTATTTT.